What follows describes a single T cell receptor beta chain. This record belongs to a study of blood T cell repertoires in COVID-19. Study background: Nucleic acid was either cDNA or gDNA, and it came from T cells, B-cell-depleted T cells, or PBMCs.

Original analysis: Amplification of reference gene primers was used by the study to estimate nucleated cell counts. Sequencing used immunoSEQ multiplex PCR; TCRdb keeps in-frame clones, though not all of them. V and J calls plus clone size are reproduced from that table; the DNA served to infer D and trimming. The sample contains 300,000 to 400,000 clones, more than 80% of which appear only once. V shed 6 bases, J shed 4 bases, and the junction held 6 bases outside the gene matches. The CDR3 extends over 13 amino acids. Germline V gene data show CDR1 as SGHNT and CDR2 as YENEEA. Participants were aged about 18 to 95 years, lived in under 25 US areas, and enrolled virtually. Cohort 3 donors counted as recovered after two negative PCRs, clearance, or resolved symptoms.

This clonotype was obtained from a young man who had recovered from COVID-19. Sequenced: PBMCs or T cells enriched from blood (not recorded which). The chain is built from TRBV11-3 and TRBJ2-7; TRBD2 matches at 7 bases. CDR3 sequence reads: CASSPAGGYEQYF. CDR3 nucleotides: TGTGCCAGCAGTCCCGCCGGGGGGTACGAGCAGTACTTC.